The entry that follows covers one TCR beta chain sequence. Its target is unknown. Clones were sequenced by immunoSEQ multiplex PCR, and TCRdb holds only the in-frame ones, with some missing. The repertoire holds 45,000 to 65,000 clones, with 80% to 90% as singletons. The CDR3 is 14 residues long. The sample originates from a study of OX40 agonist ivuxolimab in advanced cancers. About the research overall: The diagnoses of dose-escalation patients were hepatocellular carcinoma, melanoma, renal cell or head and neck cancer. Study-wide points: Low normalized T-cell clonal expansion was additionally recorded for some nonresponders.

The genes are TRBV21-1 and TRBJ2-2; the DNA was not compared with TRBD1, the D call given in the table. TRBV21-1 is reported as a pseudogene. The clonotype comes from an adult with an advanced solid tumor such as melanoma, head and neck, liver or kidney cancer. The material sequenced was CD4+ or CD8+ T cells sorted from blood, taken in a trial of the OX40 agonist ivuxolimab. The CDR3 is CASSQGGDTGELFF. The DNA for the CDR3 is TGTGCCAGCAGCCAGGGGGGAGACACCGGGGAGCTGTTTTTT.